A single sample is the source of the 8 T cell receptor beta chains below, sequenced in a study of beta chain features in type 1 diabetes. Study-level results: Shortening of TCRB CDR3s, moderate but significant, appeared in all four CD4+ subsets of Type 1 diabetes patients.

Expressed TCRB transcripts were sequenced because the entire RNA isolate underwent reverse transcription. The method was immunoSEQ multiplex PCR; TCRdb's version includes in-frame clones alone and lacks a portion of them. The sample consists of hundreds of thousands of clones, around 15% of them appearing once. These receptors' targets are unknown. The sequenced sample was naive CD4+ T cells from blood. The source of these receptors is a young man with type 1 diabetes.

J is TRBJ1-2 and V is TRBV6-1, with 7 bases aligning to TRBD1. In germline, CDR1 is MNHNS, CDR2 SASEGT. The CDR3 runs to 15 residues. Losses at the gene ends were 4 bases for V and 0 bases for J; bases not matched to a gene: 5. The CDR3 sequence: CASSASGGANYGYTF. CDR3 in DNA: TGTGCCAGCAGTGCATCAGGGGGTGCTAACTATGGCTACACCTTC.

This clone was seen a handful of times. One junction end disagrees with the germline gene, perhaps due to a read error. The rearrangement uses TRBV20-1 and TRBJ1-2; D is possibly TRBD1 (5 bases). Per the germline V gene, CDR1 is DFQATT and CDR2 is SNEGSKA (reference sequence). The CDR3 covers 11 residues. The DNA for the CDR3 is TGCAGTGCTAGTATGGGGGTCGGGCTTCCCTTC. Translated, it gives CSASMGVGLPF.

The rearrangement joins TRBV29-1 to TRBJ1-5; D call uncertain. The CDR3 has 13 amino acids. CDR1 and CDR2 (germline): SQVTM, ANQGSEA. V shed 6 bases and J shed 0 bases, with 9 bases lying between them. DNA of the CDR3: TGCAGCGTAAAAATCGATAGCAATCAGCCCCAGCATTTT. This gives the protein CSVKIDSNQPQHF. Complete variable domain (other parts from reference TRBV29-1 and TRBJ1-5): SAVISQKPSRDICQRGTSLTIQCQVDSQVTMMFWYRQQPGQSLTLIATANQGSEATYESGFVIDKFPISRPNLTFSTLTVSNMSPEDSSIYLCSVKIDSNQPQHFGDGTRLSIL.

This clone has only a few counts. The rearrangement joins TRBV28 to TRBJ1-1; no clear D gene. Trimming took off 6 bases at V and 8 bases at J, with 19 bases between the two ends. The CDR3 sequence is 14 residues long. CDR1 is MDHEN, CDR2 SYDVKM, per germline. The CDR3 sequence is CASSPPTRRLEAFF. Here the CDR3 DNA reads TGTGCCAGCAGCCCACCCACACGAAGACTGGAAGCTTTCTTT.

This rearrangement joins TRBV11-1 to TRBJ2-2; tentatively, D is TRBD1 or TRBD2 (5 bases each). The germline V gene has CDR1 SGHAT and CDR2 FQDESV (reference sequence). V lost 5 bases, J lost 13 bases, and 23 bases lay in between. The CDR3 is 15 residues long. CDR3 sequence (DNA): TGTGCCAGCAGCACCACTCCGGGGCTACCGGGGAGGCTGTTTTTT. The encoded protein is CASSTTPGLPGRLFF.

This clone was counted a few times. The V call is TRBV7-2, the J call TRBJ2-5, with a possible D match to TRBD2 (6 bases). The CDR3 sequence is 13 residues long. Germline V gives CDR1 SGHTA, CDR2 FQGNSA. The V end was cut by 5 bases, the J end by 3 bases, with 10 bases between. The CDR3 sequence is CASSPGGKETQYF. In DNA, the CDR3 is TGTGCCAGCAGCCCGGGCGGGAAAGAGACCCAGTACTTC.

This clone has just a few counts. The chain is built from TRBV7-2 and TRBJ1-1; a possible D gene is TRBD1 (5 bases). The CDR3 has 13 amino acids. Trimming stripped 11 bases from V and 2 bases from J, with 15 bases between. The germline gives CDR1 SGHTA, CDR2 FQGNSA. DNA of the CDR3: TGTGCCGCGGCCCGGGGGGTAAACACTGAAGCTTTCTTT. As protein: CAAARGVNTEAFF.

This clone has only a few counts. The genes are TRBV10-3 and TRBJ2-1; no firm D call. The CDR3 has 14 residues. Trimming took 6 bases from V and 3 from J, leaving 12 bases between them. Germline-derived CDR1 and CDR2 are ENHRY and SYGVKD. DNA of the CDR3: TGTGCCATCAGCATTCCAGGAATCTACAATGAGCAGTTCTTC. It yields the protein CAISIPGIYNEQFF.